These 22 T cell receptor beta chains were sequenced from one sample in a study of regulatory T cells in long-lasting Graves disease. Both iRepertoire HTBI primers and Arm-PCR of CDR3 regions were used to build the TCR beta libraries. TCRdb redid the calling of the multiplex PCR reads with MiXCR, one entry per CDR3 protein. In the table there are 400,000 to 600,000 distinct CDR3 sequences, roughly 21% of which are singletons. Time point denoted: persistent/refractory GD, antithyroid drugs over 5 years with positive TRAb. The TCR library was prepared using RNA isolated from PBMCs. Sequences were derived from peripheral blood mononuclear cells (PBMCs), sampled when the disease was refractory, from a patient treated with antithyroid drugs. All receptors come from a female donor with Graves disease.

This sequence joins TRBV7-2 and TRBJ1-1; 9 positions match TRBD1. The CDR3 length is 14 residues. V gave up 8 bases and J gave up 4 bases; unmatched junction bases: 8. Germline-derived CDR1 and CDR2 are SGHTA and FQGNSA. The DNA of the CDR3 is TGTGCCAGCCGGCGCGGGGACAGGGTCACTGAAGCTTTCTTT. Translation gives CASRRGDRVTEAFF.

This clonotype was detected many times. The chain is built from TRBV6-1 and TRBJ1-1; possibly TRBD1 for D (5 bases). The V and J ends lost 7 bases and 0 bases respectively, with 9 bases between them. The length of the CDR3 is 13 residues. Germline V gene data show CDR1 as MNHNS and CDR2 as SASEGT. CDR3 DNA: TGTGCCAGCATATGGGGCATGAACACTGAAGCTTTCTTT. Translated: CASIWGMNTEAFF.

As for this clonotype: The junction does not match germline at one end; this may be a read error. The chain links TRBV5-1 to TRBJ2-2; a weak D match, TRBD2 (6 bases). The CDR3 runs to 16 residues. Looked up from germline, CDR1 is SGHRS and CDR2 is YFSETQ. CDR3 coding DNA: TGCGCCAGCAGCTTATGGGACTCAGCGAACACCGTGGAGCTGTTTTTT. It codes for CASSLWDSANTVELFF.

This clonotype was recorded many times. The CDR3 coding sequence is TGTGCCAGCAGTTTATTTGCTCCGGGTCCTGGGGTGGAAAAACTGTTTTTT. This encodes CASSLFAPGPGVEKLFF. V usage is TRBV27 and J usage is TRBJ1-4, with no clear D. Germline V gene data show CDR1 as MNHEY and CDR2 as SMNVEV (reference sequence). This CDR3 contains 17 residues. V was shortened by 1 base and J by 8 bases, with 20 bases between the two germline ends.

This clonotype was counted at least ten times. The J gene is TRBJ2-4, the V gene TRBV24-1; D assignment may be TRBD1 or TRBD2 (5 bases each). The CDR3 sequence is 13 residues long. Germline V gene data show CDR1 as KGHDR and CDR2 as SFDVKD. Trimming removed 4 bases at V and 12 bases at J, with 15 bases between. CDR3 sequence reads: CATSDPRGTSQYF. As DNA, the CDR3 is TGTGCCACCAGTGACCCGCGTGGGACCAGTCAGTACTTC.

This clonotype was observed a handful of times. The chain has TRBV4-1 and TRBJ2-5; D not resolved. V dropped 0 bases and J dropped 4 bases, with 6 bases sitting between them. Per the germline V gene, CDR1 is MGHRA and CDR2 is YSYEKL. This CDR3 is 13 amino acids long. The CDR3 sequence: CASSQEFIETQYF. CDR3 DNA: TGCGCCAGCAGCCAAGAGTTTATAGAGACCCAGTACTTC.

This clonotype was seen a few times. The V gene is TRBV7-2, the J gene TRBJ2-1; 7 bases map to TRBD1. The V and J ends lost 3 bases and 5 bases, in that order; junction bases with no gene match: 1. From germline, CDR1 is SGHTA and CDR2 FQGNSA. The CDR3 runs to 13 residues. Written as DNA, the CDR3 is TGTGCCAGCAGCTTCGACAGGGACAATGAGCAGTTCTTC. As protein: CASSFDRDNEQFF.

The chain recombines TRBV6-1 with TRBJ2-5; 13 bases align to TRBD2. V was pared by 5 bases and J by 5 bases, with 8 bases of the junction left unmatched. The CDR3 sequence is 16 residues long. From germline, CDR1 is MNHNS and CDR2 SASEGT. CDR3 amino acids: CASSNSGLAGSETQYF. In nucleotides, the CDR3 is TGTGCCAGCAGTAACTCGGGACTAGCGGGGTCGGAGACCCAGTACTTC.

About this clonotype itself: With a much larger clone just one base away, this may be a read error. Since no conserved phenylalanine or tryptophan closes the CDR3, a read error is the likely cause. The CDR3 loop is CASSTGENTEAFL. CDR3 nucleotides: TGTGCCAGCAGTACGGGGGAGAACACTGAAGCTTTCCTT. This rearrangement joins TRBV6-1 to TRBJ1-1; a possible D gene is TRBD1 (5 bases). There are 13 residues in the CDR3. V lost 5 bases and J lost 1, with 8 bases in between. The germline gives CDR1 MNHNS, CDR2 SASEGT.

J is TRBJ1-2 and V is TRBV19, with TRBD1 identical over 7 bases. Trimming removed 4 bases from V and 2 bases from J; junction bases left unmatched: 4. The CDR3 totals 14 residues. CDR1 is LNHDA, CDR2 SQIVND, per germline (reference sequence). The CDR3 DNA is TGTGCCAGTAGTAAGGACAGGAGAAACTATGGCTACACCTTC. This sequence encodes CASSKDRRNYGYTF.

This clonotype was observed a handful of times. This chain uses TRBV30 with TRBJ1-2; D remains ambiguous. CDR3 length equals 14 residues. V was clipped by 0 bases and J by 8 bases, with 16 bases between them. The germline V gene encodes CDR1 GTSNPN and CDR2 SVGIG (reference sequence). The CDR3 coding sequence is TGTGCCTGGAGTGTGCGGCGGTTCAGGAGGGGCTACACCTTC. Protein sequence: CAWSVRRFRRGYTF.

This clonotype showed up many times. The chain is built from TRBV5-1 and TRBJ1-2, with 12 nucleotides matching TRBD1. The V segment lost 0 bases and the J segment 3 bases; nucleotides outside the gene matches: 3. The CDR3 length is 16 residues. Germline assignment: CDR1 SGHRS and CDR2 YFSETQ. This CDR3 is CASSLDGTGGYYGYTF. The CDR3 DNA reads as TGCGCCAGCAGCTTGGATGGGACAGGGGGCTACTATGGCTACACCTTC. Full variable domain (missing parts from reference TRBV5-1 and TRBJ1-2): KAGVTQTPRYLIKTRGQQVTLSCSPISGHRSVSWYQQTPGQGLQFLFEYFSETQRNKGNFPGRFSGRQFSNSRSEMNVSTLELGDSALYLCASSLDGTGGYYGYTFGSGTRLTVV.

This clonotype was recorded a few times. V and J are TRBV7-3 and TRBJ1-1; TRBD1 matches at 8 bases. Germline V gene sequence: CDR1 SGHTA, CDR2 FQGTGA. V shed 2 bases and J 0 bases; nucleotides not matched to a gene: 2. This CDR3 is 15 amino acids long. DNA of the CDR3: TGTGCCAGCAGCTTACAGGGGGCCATGAACACTGAAGCTTTCTTT. Its translation is CASSLQGAMNTEAFF.

This clonotype was counted only a few times. The chain has TRBV2 and TRBJ2-7, with D perhaps TRBD1 (5 bases). In germline, CDR1 is SNHLY, CDR2 FYNNEI. This CDR3 comprises 13 residues. V was cut by 1 base and J by 3 bases, with 7 bases left in between. The CDR3 sequence: CASSEGQNYEQYF. DNA for the CDR3: TGTGCCAGCAGTGAAGGACAGAACTACGAGCAGTACTTC.

The rearrangement links TRBV3-1 to TRBJ1-3; possible D gene TRBD1, 5 bases. Trimming shortened V by 0 bases and J by 3 bases, and 6 bases separated the two germline ends. This CDR3 is built from 14 residues. CDR1 is LGHDT, CDR2 YNNKEL, per germline (reference sequence). CDR3 in DNA: TGTGCCAGCAGCCAAGAGGGGGGTGGAAACACCATATATTTT. It specifies CASSQEGGGNTIYF.

A remark on this clonotype: This may arise from a read error, as a much more abundant clone is one base away. The genes are TRBV6-4 and TRBJ1-2; no clear D gene. This CDR3 contains 12 residues. The germline gives CDR1 MRHNA, CDR2 SNTAGT. V lost 6 bases to trimming and J lost 8 bases, with 13 bases between them. CDR3: CASSPNNFGYTF. CDR3 DNA: TGTGCCAGCAGCCCCAACAACTTCGGCTACACCTTC.

This clonotype was detected many times. The V call is TRBV7-2, the J call TRBJ2-5; a weak D match, TRBD2 (5 bases). Germline assignment: CDR1 SGHTA and CDR2 FQGNSA. V dropped 4 bases and J dropped 4 bases, with 13 bases sitting between them. The CDR3 runs 14 residues. CDR3: CASSSSVAGETQYF. CDR3 sequence (DNA): TGTGCCAGCAGCTCAAGCGTCGCGGGAGAGACCCAGTACTTC. Looking up the rest from reference TRBV7-2 and TRBJ2-5 gives the full variable domain: GAGVSQSPSNKVTEKGKDVELRCDPISGHTALYWYRQSLGQGLEFLIYFQGNSAPDKSGLPSDRFSAERTGGSVSTLTIQRTQQEDSAVYLCASSSSVAGETQYFGPGTRLLVL.

The chain uses TRBV4-1 and TRBJ1-6, with D possibly matching TRBD1 (5 bases). The CDR3 runs 16 residues. The germline V gene has CDR1 MGHRA and CDR2 YSYEKL. Trimming took 1 base from V and 8 from J, leaving 15 bases between them. CDR3 residues: CASSQVSAGSHSPLHF. The CDR3 bases are TGCGCCAGCAGCCAAGTGTCGGCAGGGTCACATTCACCCCTCCACTTT.

The gene calls are TRBV20-1 and TRBJ2-7; 8 positions match TRBD2. After removal of 0 bases from V and 3 bases from J, the junction contained 19 bases not matched to a gene. CDR3 length: 19 residues. Per the germline V gene, CDR1 is DFQATT and CDR2 is SNEGSKA (reference sequence). CDR3 bases: TGCAGTGCTAGAGATCCAGCGGGAGCGGGAAACAATAGAAACTACGAGCAGTACTTC. It translates to CSARDPAGAGNNRNYEQYF.

This chain joins TRBV6-1 and TRBJ1-3; 7 bases line up with TRBD1. V lost 8 bases and J lost 2; bases outside the gene matches: 21. The CDR3 spans 19 residues. Germline V gene data show CDR1 as MNHNS and CDR2 as SASEGT. The CDR3 coding sequence is TGTGCCAGCCTCCGCGGCCTTTCGGGTACCGGGACAGCTGGAAACACCATATATTTT. As protein: CASLRGLSGTGTAGNTIYF.

This chain connects TRBV7-2 to TRBJ2-5; TRBD2 is a possible D gene (6 bases). The J call may be wrong; the DNA end is better matched by TRBJ2-1. The CDR3 loop spans 16 amino acids. CDR1 is SGHTA and CDR2 is FQGNSA in the germline V gene. The CDR3 loop reads CASSLIARGSHNEQFF. For the CDR3, the DNA is TGTGCCAGCAGCTTAATAGCTCGGGGGAGTCACAATGAGCAGTTCTTC.

The rearrangement uses TRBV19 and TRBJ2-2; a weak D match, TRBD2 (7 bases). V lost 6 bases and J 4 bases, leaving 24 bases between the germline ends. This CDR3 comprises 18 residues. The germline V gene encodes CDR1 LNHDA and CDR2 SQIVND (reference sequence). This CDR3 reads CASRTSAGGGAGTGELFF. CDR3 nucleotide sequence: TGTGCCAGTAGAACCTCAGCAGGAGGGGGGGCCGGCACCGGGGAGCTGTTTTTT.